These 13 T cell receptor beta chains share one sample of origin, sequenced in a study of cytomegalovirus exposure and HLA in healthy donors. PCR primers comprised 60 Vbeta and 13 Jbeta primers. TCRdb's copy holds only in-frame clones and misses some; the assay was immunoSEQ multiplex PCR. The repertoire has about 200,000 clones, over 65% of them found once; the top ten carry 0.098%. Input material: PBMCs. These TCRs come from a boy aged 2 to 10 in good health and CMV-seronegative.

This clone was observed a few times. The CDR3 region is CASTPTGSNSPLHF. The CDR3 coding sequence is TGTGCCAGTACCCCCACAGGGAGTAATTCACCCCTCCACTTT. The chain combines TRBV19 with TRBJ1-6; tentatively, D is TRBD1 (6 bases). From germline, CDR1 is LNHDA and CDR2 SQIVND (reference sequence). CDR3 size: 14 residues. Trimming took 7 bases from V and 6 from J, leaving 13 bases between them.

The gene calls are TRBV21-1 and TRBJ1-1; the tabulated D call, TRBD1, remains unverified against the DNA. TRBV21-1 is shown as a pseudogene. This CDR3 is built from 13 residues. CDR3 nucleotides: TGTGCCAGCAGGGGACACTTGAACACTGAAGCTTTCTTT. This encodes CASRGHLNTEAFF.

The rearrangement links TRBV27 to TRBJ2-7, with 10 bases that match TRBD2. The CDR3 spans 15 residues. Trimming cost V 6 bases and J 5 bases; bases outside gene matches: 10. Per the germline V gene, CDR1 is MNHEY and CDR2 is SMNVEV (reference sequence). CDR3 bases: TGTGCCAGCAGCCTCGCGGGACTAGCGATGAACGAGCAGTACTTC. This gives the protein CASSLAGLAMNEQYF.

This sequence joins TRBV10-3 and TRBJ1-5; D ambiguous. CDR1 is ENHRY and CDR2 is SYGVKD in the germline V gene. Trimming cost V 0 bases and J 7 bases, with 7 bases left between them. This CDR3 comprises 13 residues. The CDR3 here is CAISESGEQPQHF. The CDR3 bases are TGTGCCATCAGTGAGTCGGGAGAGCAGCCCCAGCATTTT.

The chain joins TRBV7-2 to TRBJ2-5, with TRBD2 matching 9 bases. Germline V gene data show CDR1 as SGHTA and CDR2 as FQGNSA. V trimming: 8 bases; J trimming: 2 bases; junction bases outside the gene matches: 9. The CDR3 totals 15 residues. The CDR3 DNA reads as TGTGCCAGCGTAGCGGTAGCGGGGGCGCAAGAGACCCAGTACTTC. This codes for CASVAVAGAQETQYF.

The chain links TRBV2 to TRBJ2-7; D may be TRBD1 (6 bases). Germline values: CDR1 SNHLY, CDR2 FYNNEI. The germline V and J ends were trimmed by 7 bases and 6 bases, with 16 bases remaining between them. The CDR3 spans 13 residues. Written as DNA, the CDR3 is TGTGCCAGCATTCCCACACAGGGTCGCGAGCAGTACTTC. This sequence encodes CASIPTQGREQYF.

The rearrangement links TRBV18 to TRBJ1-5, with D perhaps TRBD1 (5 bases). Trimming cost V 2 bases and J 1 base, with 15 bases left between them. Per the germline V gene, CDR1 is KGHSH and CDR2 is LQKENI. The CDR3 length is 17 residues. The CDR3 DNA follows: TGTGCCAGCTCACCAGGCCGGACATTTTCCAGCAATCAGCCCCAGCATTTT. Its protein product is CASSPGRTFSSNQPQHF.

This clone was seen only once. V is TRBV2 and J is TRBJ2-7, with D perhaps matching TRBD1 (6 bases). The CDR3 is 12 amino acids. Germline V gene sequence: CDR1 SNHLY, CDR2 FYNNEI. Trimming removed 7 bases from V and 2 bases from J, with 9 bases in between. For the CDR3, the DNA is TGTGCCAGCACCCAGGGGACCTACGAGCAGTACTTC. It yields the protein CASTQGTYEQYF.

This chain uses TRBV7-9 with TRBJ2-7; TRBD1 agrees at 9 bases. Germline lookup yields CDR1 SEHNR and CDR2 FQNEAQ (reference sequence). The V segment lost 5 bases and the J segment 3 bases; nucleotides outside the gene matches: 8. The CDR3 spans 15 residues. DNA for the CDR3: TGTGCCAGCAGCCTCCGGGACAGGGACGGCTACGAGCAGTACTTC. This sequence encodes CASSLRDRDGYEQYF.

The chain combines TRBV11-2 with TRBJ2-7, with D unresolved. Germline assignment: CDR1 SGHAT and CDR2 FQNNGV. V gave up 3 bases and J gave up 4 bases, with 7 bases separating them. This CDR3 comprises 12 residues. For the CDR3, the DNA is TGTGCCAGCAGCTTTGAGAAGTACGAGCAGTACTTC. This gives the protein CASSFEKYEQYF.

The V call is TRBV19, the J call TRBJ2-7; tentative D call: TRBD2 (5 bases). V was pared by 6 bases and J by 1 base, with 16 bases between. CDR1 and CDR2 from the germline V gene are LNHDA and SQIVND (reference sequence). The CDR3 is 15 residues long. The CDR3 region is CASSSATWESYEQYF. The CDR3 coding sequence is TGTGCCAGTAGCTCGGCCACGTGGGAGTCCTACGAGCAGTACTTC.

V is TRBV29-1 and J is TRBJ2-2, with a possible D match to TRBD2 (7 bases). Per germline, CDR1 SQVTM and CDR2 ANQGSEA. V was trimmed by 6 bases and J by 3 bases, leaving 32 bases between them. CDR3 length equals 20 residues. Written as DNA, the CDR3 is TGCAGCGTCCTCCATTCCTATTACGCGGGGGCGAGGGGGTACACCGGGGAGCTGTTTTTT. It translates to CSVLHSYYAGARGYTGELFF.

This chain uses TRBV7-3 with TRBJ2-3, with D possibly matching TRBD2 (5 bases). The CDR3 sequence is 13 residues long. V lost 4 bases and J 4 bases, leaving 9 bases between the germline ends. Germline lookup yields CDR1 SGHTA and CDR2 FQGTGA. The CDR3 is CASSSRVADTQYF. Written as DNA, the CDR3 is TGTGCCAGCAGCTCGAGGGTCGCAGATACGCAGTATTTT.